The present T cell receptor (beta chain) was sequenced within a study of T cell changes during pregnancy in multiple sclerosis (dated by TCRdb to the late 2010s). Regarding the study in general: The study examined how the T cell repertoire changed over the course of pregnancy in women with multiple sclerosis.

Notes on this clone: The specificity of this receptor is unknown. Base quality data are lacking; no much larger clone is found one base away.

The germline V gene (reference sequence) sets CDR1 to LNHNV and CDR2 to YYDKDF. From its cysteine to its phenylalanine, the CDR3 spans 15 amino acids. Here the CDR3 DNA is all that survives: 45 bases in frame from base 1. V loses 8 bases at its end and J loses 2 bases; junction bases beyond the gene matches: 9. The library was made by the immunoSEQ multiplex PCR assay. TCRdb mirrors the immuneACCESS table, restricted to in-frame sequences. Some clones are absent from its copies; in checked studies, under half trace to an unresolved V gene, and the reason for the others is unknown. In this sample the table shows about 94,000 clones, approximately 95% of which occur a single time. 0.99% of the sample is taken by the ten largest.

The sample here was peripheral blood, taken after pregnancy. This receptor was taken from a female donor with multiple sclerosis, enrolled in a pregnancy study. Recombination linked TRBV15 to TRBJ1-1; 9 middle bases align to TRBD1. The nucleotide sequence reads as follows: TGTGCCACCGCTCCGACAGGGGGGATTAACACTGAAGCTTTCTTT. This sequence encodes CATAPTGGINTEAFF.